Presented here are 10 T cell receptor beta chains from one specimen sequenced in a study of tumor-infiltrating lymphocytes in primary liver carcinoma. The study extracted blood RNA from unsorted whole blood and also extracted germline DNA. A primer in the constant region served to generate TCR beta cDNA from approximately 450 ng of total RNA. A slightly modified ARM-PCR protocol with three nested multiplex PCR rounds produced these TCR beta libraries. The first two PCR rounds used TRBV1-TRBV30 forward primers with a C-beta reverse primer, nine to eleven cycles each. TCRdb reprocessed the multiplex PCR reads via MiXCR and lists one record per CDR3 protein. The table has hundreds of thousands of distinct CDR3 sequences, approximately 58% seen once. The sequencing input was peripheral blood. These receptors were obtained from a woman aged 30 to 39 with primary liver carcinoma and hepatitis B virus infection.

A remark on this clonotype: Germline is not matched at one junction end, which may reflect a read error. The chain links TRBV11-1 to TRBJ2-1, with a tentative D call TRBD2 (6 bases). CDR1 is SGHAT, CDR2 FQDESV, per germline (reference sequence). The CDR3 covers 15 residues. In DNA form, the CDR3 reads TGCGCCAGCAGCTTCGGGGGACGGGGTAACAATGGGCAGTTCTTC. This translates into CASSFGGRGNNGQFF.

This clonotype came up a few times. This chain joins TRBV7-9 and TRBJ1-1; D ambiguous. The CDR3 is 14 amino acids. The ends were cut back, 5 bases at V and 3 bases at J, with 13 bases in the middle. In germline, CDR1 is SEHNR, CDR2 FQNEAQ (reference sequence). This CDR3 reads CASSTEGVDTEAFF. CDR3 in DNA: TGTGCCAGCAGCACGGAGGGCGTCGACACTGAAGCTTTCTTT. The full variable domain, rest sourced from reference TRBV7-9 and TRBJ1-1, is DTGVSQNPRHKITKRGQNVTFRCDPISEHNRLYWYRQTLGQGPEFLTYFQNEAQLEKSRLLSDRFSAERPKGSFSTLEIQRTEQGDSAMYLCASSTEGVDTEAFFGQGTRLTVV.

This clonotype showed up just a few times. The V gene is TRBV6-5, the J gene TRBJ2-7; 13 bases fit TRBD2. The CDR3 is 15 residues long. Germline CDR1 is MNHEY and CDR2 is SVGAGI. After removal of 1 base from V and 4 bases from J, the junction contained 1 base not matched to a gene. The DNA for the CDR3 is TGTGCCAGCAGTTACTTGACTAGCGGGAGGTACGAGCAGTACTTC. Its translation: CASSYLTSGRYEQYF.

A note on this clonotype: At one of its ends the junction is not consistent with the germline gene, which may arise from a read error. The J gene is TRBJ2-1, the V gene TRBV11-2; TRBD2 matches 7 bases. The CDR3 totals 15 residues. Germline values: CDR1 SGHAT, CDR2 FQNNGV. The CDR3 loop is CASSLTSGTGNEQLF. CDR3 in DNA: TGTGCCAGCAGCTTAACCAGCGGGACGGGGAATGAGCAGCTCTTC.

The V gene is TRBV29-1, the J gene TRBJ2-1; D remains unclear. In germline, CDR1 is SQVTM, CDR2 ANQGSEA. This CDR3 region has 13 residues. Trimming removed 4 bases from V and 12 bases from J, with 19 bases in between. The CDR3 DNA follows: TGCAGCGTTGTTATAGGCCGCACCTTTGGGCAGTTCTTC. It translates to CSVVIGRTFGQFF.

This clonotype was recorded at least ten times. This chain joins TRBV29-1 and TRBJ2-1; no definite D call. The CDR3 runs 11 residues. V lost 4 bases, J lost 7 bases, and 8 bases lay in between. The germline V gene has CDR1 SQVTM and CDR2 ANQGSEA. The CDR3 nucleotides read TGCAGCGTTGGTAGAGCTAATGAGCAGTTCTTC. Protein sequence: CSVGRANEQFF.

Comments on this clonotype: At one of its ends the junction is not consistent with the germline gene, which may arise from a read error. V usage is TRBV28 and J usage is TRBJ2-7, with TRBD1 matching 12 bases. The germline CDR1 and CDR2 sequences are MDHEN and SYDVKM. This CDR3 region has 16 residues. The CDR3 coding sequence is TGTGCCAGCAGATTTGGGACAGGGGGCTTCGCCTACAAGCAGTACTTC. It translates to CASRFGTGGFAYKQYF.

The chain couples TRBV24-1 to TRBJ2-5; tentative D call: TRBD2 (7 bases). This CDR3 comprises 15 residues. CDR1 is KGHDR, CDR2 SFDVKD, per germline. Between the trimmed V and J ends, which lost 9 bases and 2 bases, there was a span of 18 bases. The chain's CDR3 is CATYRGGILQETQYF. CDR3 nucleotides: TGTGCCACCTATAGGGGGGGAATCCTACAAGAGACCCAGTACTTC.

A note on this clonotype: The conserved closing phenylalanine or tryptophan is absent in this CDR3, likely reflecting a read error. The genes are TRBV11-2 and TRBJ2-7; TRBD2 matches 14 bases. With 5 bases clipped from V and 6 bases from J, the junction kept 9 bases outside the gene matches. This CDR3 has 16 residues. The germline gives CDR1 SGHAT, CDR2 FQNNGV. CDR3 nucleotide sequence: TGTGCCAGCAGCATGGAGGGACTAGCGGGAGTCGTCGAGCAGTACTTA. Amino acid sequence: CASSMEGLAGVVEQYL.

Comment on this clonotype: This may come from a read error, since a much larger clone is one base off. J is TRBJ2-1 and V is TRBV7-9; 7 bases align to TRBD1. Germline-derived CDR1 and CDR2 are SEHNR and FQNEAQ (reference sequence). With V trimmed by 10 bases and J by 8 bases, 14 bases remained unmatched. The length of the CDR3 is 14 residues. The CDR3 here is CANRNTGASHEQFF. CDR3 sequence (DNA): TGTGCCAACAGGAATACAGGGGCGTCCCATGAGCAGTTCTTC.